This T cell receptor (beta chain) originates from a study of Graves' ophthalmopathy and Graves' hyperthyroidism. The TCR beta CDR3 regions underwent amplification from RNA transcripts. Second-round multiplex PCR came after a first-round RT-PCR that employed HTBI primers. TCRdb reprocessed the multiplex PCR reads via MiXCR and lists one record per CDR3 protein. Of 200,000 to 300,000 distinct CDR3 sequences in the sample, around 50% are singletons; the top ten hold roughly 45%. The study enrolled ophthalmopathy donors with moderate-to-severe activity, CAS ≥3, NOSPECS ≥4 and duration under 3 months. Symptoms, serum thyroxine and TRAb, thyroid ultrasound, and orbital computed tomography formed the diagnostic basis. The authors isolated PBMCs from around 10 ml of fresh peripheral blood. The CDR3 has 15 amino acids. Germline CDR1 reads SGHTA; CDR2 reads FQGTGA. J was trimmed by 9 bases and V by 2 bases; bases with no gene match: 12.

With regard to this clonotype: Its antigen is undetermined.

Study-level results: Ophthalmopathy could be told apart from stable hyperthyroidism by a 13-signature model (about 90% sensitivity, about 80% specificity).

Sequencing input: peripheral blood. The clonotype was recovered from an adult man with Graves' ophthalmopathy. The chain joins TRBV7-3 to TRBJ2-7; the match to TRBD2 covers 8 bases. The CDR3 DNA reads TGTGCCAGCAGCTTAGCGGCCAGCGGGAGTAGGGTGCAGTACTTC. Translation gives CASSLAASGSRVQYF.